The 10 T cell receptor beta chains below all came from one sample that was sequenced in a study of blood T cell repertoires in COVID-19. The table came from immunoSEQ multiplex PCR; TCRdb's copy has only in-frame clones and leaves some out. The data hold fewer than 150,000 clones, with 65% to 90% observed a single time. Sequenced sample: peripheral blood. The origin of the receptors is a man over 45 with acute or convalescent COVID-19.

This clone was seen only a few times. The chain couples TRBV5-6 to TRBJ1-6, with D perhaps TRBD1 (5 bases). V lost 4 bases, J lost 8 bases, and 19 bases lay in between. CDR1 is SGHDT and CDR2 is YYEEEE in the germline V gene. The length of the CDR3 is 16 residues. The CDR3 loop is CASSLRGPGVHSPLHF. CDR3 nucleotides: TGTGCCAGCAGCCTGCGAGGTCCGGGGGTTCATTCACCCCTCCACTTT.

The chain combines TRBV9 with TRBJ2-3; 7 positions agree with TRBD1. Germline lookup yields CDR1 SGDLS and CDR2 YYNGEE. The CDR3 extends over 16 amino acids. J gave up 3 bases and V 4 bases, and 11 bases lay outside the gene matches. The CDR3 nucleotides are TGTGCCAGCAGCCCGCCAAGGGGGCAGGGGACAGATACGCAGTATTTT. The encoded protein is CASSPPRGQGTDTQYF.

The V gene is TRBV10-1, the J gene TRBJ1-5, with 8 bases fitting TRBD1. CDR1 WNHNN and CDR2 SYGVQD come from the germline V gene (reference sequence). The trim removed 3 bases at V and 8 bases at J, leaving 6 bases unmatched. The CDR3 extends over 14 amino acids. CDR3 DNA: TGCGCCAGCAGTGACGATACAGGGGGGAAGCCCCAGCATTTT. Translation: CASSDDTGGKPQHF.

A single count supports this clone. The J gene is TRBJ1-5, the V gene TRBV5-1, with TRBD1 matching 9 bases. The CDR3 is 16 amino acids. The germline gives CDR1 SGHRS, CDR2 YFSETQ. With V trimmed by 0 bases and J by 6 bases, 7 bases remained unmatched. The CDR3 sequence is CASSLDETGGSQPQHF. The CDR3 coding sequence is TGCGCCAGCAGCTTGGATGAAACAGGGGGCAGTCAGCCCCAGCATTTT.

The V call is TRBV6-5, the J call TRBJ2-1; 10 positions agree with TRBD1. CDR1 MNHEY and CDR2 SVGAGI come from the germline V gene. V trimming: 5 bases; J trimming: 5 bases; junction bases outside the gene matches: 6. The CDR3 has 15 residues. CDR3: CASSPWDRGHNEQFF. In DNA form, the CDR3 reads TGTGCCAGCAGTCCCTGGGACAGGGGACACAATGAGCAGTTCTTC.

The gene calls are TRBV16 and TRBJ1-5; D call uncertain. Deletions cut 4 bases from V and 0 bases from J, with 10 bases between. The CDR3 sequence is 15 residues long. The germline V gene encodes CDR1 KGHSY and CDR2 FQNENV. This CDR3 reads CASSLRGYSNQPQHF. CDR3 coding DNA: TGTGCCAGCAGCCTCCGGGGTTATAGCAATCAGCCCCAGCATTTT.

This chain links TRBV27 with TRBJ2-1, with unresolved D. Trimming removed 7 bases from V and 0 bases from J, with 16 bases in between. The CDR3 length is 16 residues. In germline, CDR1 is MNHEY, CDR2 SMNVEV (reference sequence). The CDR3 DNA sequence: TGTGCCAGCAACCCATCACTCTCGAGCTCCTACAATGAGCAGTTCTTC. Its translation: CASNPSLSSSYNEQFF.

The chain couples TRBV5-1 to TRBJ1-2, with TRBD1 identical over 7 bases. The germline V gene has CDR1 SGHRS and CDR2 YFSETQ. V trimming: 5 bases; J trimming: 8 bases; junction bases outside the gene matches: 9. This CDR3 has 13 residues. The CDR3 sequence: CASSQQGYQGYTF. CDR3 coding DNA: TGCGCCAGCAGTCAACAGGGGTATCAAGGCTACACCTTC.

The chain uses TRBV12-5 and TRBJ1-5, with a tentative D call TRBD1 (5 bases). Germline values: CDR1 LGHNT, CDR2 FRNRAP. V was pared by 2 bases and J by 2 bases, with 16 bases between. The CDR3 is 17 residues long. The CDR3 DNA follows: TGTGCTAGTGGTTTGTCCGGACAAGTTCGGGGCAATCAGCCCCAGCATTTT. It translates to CASGLSGQVRGNQPQHF.

This chain links TRBV10-1 with TRBJ2-1; D perhaps matches TRBD2 (5 bases). The CDR3 covers 14 residues. V was cut by 6 bases and J by 7 bases, with 16 bases left in between. In germline, CDR1 is WNHNN, CDR2 SYGVQD (reference sequence). This chain's CDR3 is CASSERTARNEQFF. The CDR3 nucleotides read TGCGCCAGCAGCGAACGGACTGCTAGAAATGAGCAGTTCTTC.